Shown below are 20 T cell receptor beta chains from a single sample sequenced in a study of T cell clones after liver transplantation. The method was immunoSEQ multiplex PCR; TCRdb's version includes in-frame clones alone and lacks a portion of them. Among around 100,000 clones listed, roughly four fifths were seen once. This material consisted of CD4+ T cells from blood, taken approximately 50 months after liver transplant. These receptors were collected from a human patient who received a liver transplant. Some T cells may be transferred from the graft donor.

The chain's CDR3 is CSVEQTGIPGGTQYF. Here the CDR3 DNA reads TGCAGCGTTGAACAAACAGGAATTCCAGGGGGGACCCAGTACTTC. This chain uses TRBV29-1 with TRBJ2-5; TRBD1 matches 7 bases. This CDR3 comprises 15 residues. Trimming at V came to 2 bases and at J to 7 bases, leaving 13 bases not matched to a gene. CDR1 SQVTM and CDR2 ANQGSEA come from the germline V gene.

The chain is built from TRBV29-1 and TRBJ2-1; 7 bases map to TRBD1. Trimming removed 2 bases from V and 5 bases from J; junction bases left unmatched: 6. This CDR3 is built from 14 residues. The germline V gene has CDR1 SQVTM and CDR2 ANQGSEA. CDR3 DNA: TGCAGCGTTGAAAAACAGGGGCGACACAATGAGCAGTTCTTC. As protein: CSVEKQGRHNEQFF.

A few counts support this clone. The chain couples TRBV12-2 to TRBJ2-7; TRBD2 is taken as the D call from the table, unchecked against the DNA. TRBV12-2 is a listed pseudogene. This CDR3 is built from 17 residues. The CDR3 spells CASRSPSSGSSVYEQYF. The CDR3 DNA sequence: TGTGCAAGTCGCTCTCCCTCTAGCGGGAGTAGCGTCTACGAGCAGTACTTC.

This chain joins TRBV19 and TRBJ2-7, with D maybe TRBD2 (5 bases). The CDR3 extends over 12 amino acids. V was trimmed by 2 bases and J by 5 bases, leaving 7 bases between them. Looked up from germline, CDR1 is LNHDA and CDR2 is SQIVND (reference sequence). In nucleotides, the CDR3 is TGTGCCAGTAGTATACGGAGGAACGAGCAGTACTTC. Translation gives CASSIRRNEQYF.

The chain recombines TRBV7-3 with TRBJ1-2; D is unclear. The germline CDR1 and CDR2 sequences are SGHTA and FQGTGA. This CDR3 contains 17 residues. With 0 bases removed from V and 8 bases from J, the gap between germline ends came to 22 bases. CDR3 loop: CASSLTRSGPNRGGYTF. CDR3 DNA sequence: TGTGCCAGCAGCTTAACTCGTTCTGGGCCGAACCGGGGAGGCTACACCTTC.

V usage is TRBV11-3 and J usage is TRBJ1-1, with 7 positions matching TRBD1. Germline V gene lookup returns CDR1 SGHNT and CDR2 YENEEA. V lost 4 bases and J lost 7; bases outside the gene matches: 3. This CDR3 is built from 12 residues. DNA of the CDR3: TGTGCCAGCAGCTCTAGGACAGGTGAAGCTTTCTTT. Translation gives CASSSRTGEAFF.

This CDR3 is CASSASGTDYNEQFF. CDR3 DNA sequence: TGCGCCAGCAGCGCCTCCGGGACAGACTACAATGAGCAGTTCTTC. The chain is built from TRBV5-1 and TRBJ2-1; 7 bases line up with TRBD1. The CDR3 length is 15 residues. V was pared by 4 bases and J by 3 bases, with 7 bases of the junction left unmatched. CDR1 is SGHRS and CDR2 is YFSETQ in the germline V gene.

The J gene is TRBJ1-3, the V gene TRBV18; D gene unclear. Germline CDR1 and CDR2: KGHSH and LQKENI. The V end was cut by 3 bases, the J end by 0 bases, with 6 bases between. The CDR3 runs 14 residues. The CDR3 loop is CASSPGLSGNTIYF. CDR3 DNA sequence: TGTGCCAGCTCACCGGGCCTCTCTGGAAACACCATATATTTT.

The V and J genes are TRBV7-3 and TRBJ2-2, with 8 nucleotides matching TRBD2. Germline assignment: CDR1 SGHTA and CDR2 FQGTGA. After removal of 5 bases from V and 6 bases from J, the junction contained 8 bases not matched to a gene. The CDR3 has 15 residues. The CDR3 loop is CASSIIAGPPGELFF. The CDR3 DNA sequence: TGTGCCAGCAGCATAATAGCGGGACCGCCCGGGGAGCTGTTTTTT.

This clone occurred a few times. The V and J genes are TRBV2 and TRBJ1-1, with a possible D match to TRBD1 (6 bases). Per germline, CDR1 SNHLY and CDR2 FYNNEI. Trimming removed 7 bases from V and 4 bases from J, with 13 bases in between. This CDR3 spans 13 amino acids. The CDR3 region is CASKGDISTEAFF. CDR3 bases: TGTGCCAGCAAAGGGGACATCAGCACTGAAGCTTTCTTT.

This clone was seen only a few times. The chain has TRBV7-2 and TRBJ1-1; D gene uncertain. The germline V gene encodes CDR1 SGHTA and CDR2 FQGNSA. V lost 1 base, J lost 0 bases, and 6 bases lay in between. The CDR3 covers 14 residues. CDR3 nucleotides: TGTGCCAGCAGCTTAGGCCCGATGAACACTGAAGCTTTCTTT. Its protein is CASSLGPMNTEAFF.

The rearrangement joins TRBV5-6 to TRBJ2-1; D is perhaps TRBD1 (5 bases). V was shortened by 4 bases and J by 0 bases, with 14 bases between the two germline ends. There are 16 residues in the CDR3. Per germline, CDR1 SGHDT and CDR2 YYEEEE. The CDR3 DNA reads TGTGCCAGCAGCGGGGCCGGGTTAGGCTCCTACAATGAGCAGTTCTTC. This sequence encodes CASSGAGLGSYNEQFF.

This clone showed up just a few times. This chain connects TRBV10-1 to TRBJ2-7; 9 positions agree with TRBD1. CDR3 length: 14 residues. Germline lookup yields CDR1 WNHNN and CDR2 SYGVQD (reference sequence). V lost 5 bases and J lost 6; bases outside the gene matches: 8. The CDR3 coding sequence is TGCGCCAGCAGTAAAATTGGGACAGGGAGCGAGCAGTACTTC. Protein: CASSKIGTGSEQYF.

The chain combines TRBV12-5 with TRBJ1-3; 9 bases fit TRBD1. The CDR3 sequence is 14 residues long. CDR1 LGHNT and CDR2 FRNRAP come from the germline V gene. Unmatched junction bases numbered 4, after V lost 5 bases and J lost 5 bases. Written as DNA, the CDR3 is TGTGCTAGTGGTCCCGGGACAGGGAGAAACACCATATATTTT. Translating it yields CASGPGTGRNTIYF.

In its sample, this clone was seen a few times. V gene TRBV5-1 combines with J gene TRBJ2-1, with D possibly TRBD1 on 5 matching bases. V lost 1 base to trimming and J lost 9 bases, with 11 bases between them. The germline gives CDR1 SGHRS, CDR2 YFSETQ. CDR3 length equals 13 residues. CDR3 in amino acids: CASSLPGQSEQFF. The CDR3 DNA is TGCGCCAGCAGCTTGCCAGGGCAGAGTGAGCAGTTCTTC.

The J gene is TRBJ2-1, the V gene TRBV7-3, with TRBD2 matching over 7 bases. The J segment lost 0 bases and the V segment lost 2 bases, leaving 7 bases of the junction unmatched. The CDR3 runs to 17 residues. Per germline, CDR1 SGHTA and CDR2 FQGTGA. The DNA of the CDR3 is TGTGCCAGCAGCTTACCTACAGCGGGATACTCCTACAATGAGCAGTTCTTC. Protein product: CASSLPTAGYSYNEQFF.

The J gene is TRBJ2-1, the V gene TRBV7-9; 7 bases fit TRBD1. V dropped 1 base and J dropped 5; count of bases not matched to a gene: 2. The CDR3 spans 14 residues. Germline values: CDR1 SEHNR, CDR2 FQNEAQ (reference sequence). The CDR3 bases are TGTGCCAGCAGCTTAGGGGACAGACACAATGAGCAGTTCTTC. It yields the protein CASSLGDRHNEQFF.

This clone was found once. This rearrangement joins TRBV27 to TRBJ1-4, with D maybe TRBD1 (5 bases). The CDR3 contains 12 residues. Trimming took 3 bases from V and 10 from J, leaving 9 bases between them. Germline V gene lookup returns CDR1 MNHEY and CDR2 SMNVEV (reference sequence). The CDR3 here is CASSFREGKLFF. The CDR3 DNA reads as TGTGCCAGCAGTTTCAGGGAAGGAAAACTGTTTTTT.

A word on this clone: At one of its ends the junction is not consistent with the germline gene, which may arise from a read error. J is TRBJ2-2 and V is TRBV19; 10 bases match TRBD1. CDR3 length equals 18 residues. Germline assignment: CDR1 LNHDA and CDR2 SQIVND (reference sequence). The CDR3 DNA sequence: TGTGCCAGTATTCCGAGTCATTCGGGACAGGGGAACGCCGGGGAGCTGTTTTTT. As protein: CASIPSHSGQGNAGELFF.

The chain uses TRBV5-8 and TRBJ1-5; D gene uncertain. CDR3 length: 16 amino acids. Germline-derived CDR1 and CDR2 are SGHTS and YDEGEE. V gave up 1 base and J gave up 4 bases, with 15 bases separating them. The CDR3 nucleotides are TGTGCCAGCAGCTTGAGGGCAGAAATCGGAAATCAGCCCCAGCATTTT. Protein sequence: CASSLRAEIGNQPQHF. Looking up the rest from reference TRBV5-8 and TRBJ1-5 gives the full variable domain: EAGVTQSPTHLIKTRGQQATLRCSPISGHTSVYWYQQALGLGLQFLLWYDEGEERNRGNFPPRFSGRQFPNYSSELNVNALELEDSALYLCASSLRAEIGNQPQHFGDGTRLSIL.